A selection of T cell receptor beta chains follows, all from one sample in a study of early T cells in non-severe SARS-CoV-2 infection. TCRdb recomputed calls from the 5' RACE reads with MiXCR, one row per CDR3 protein. The sample includes some 39,000 distinct CDR3 sequences, roughly 4% seen only once; the top ten take about 3.1%. Sample: whole blood. The source is an adult who was a healthcare worker with PCR-confirmed SARS-CoV-2 infection or an uninfected control (not recorded which). CDR3s include the opening cysteine and the closing phenylalanine or tryptophan. D genes are given only for firm matches. Size tells how often a clone was seen (once, few, many) or the class of an expanded clone, and some rows leave it out.

J: TRBJ1-5
size: many
D: TRBD1
V: TRBV27
DNA: TGTGCCAGCAGTCCCGGACAGGGGCGGAGGCCCCAGCATTTT
CDR3: CASSPGQGRRPQHF

J: TRBJ1-1
size: many
D: NA
V: TRBV7-2
DNA: TGTGCCAGCAGCTTATCCATTGAAGCTTTCTTT
CDR3: CASSLSIEAFF

J: TRBJ2-3
size: many
D: TRBD2
V: TRBV4-1
DNA: TGCGCCAGCAGCCAAGAATTCGCTAGCGGGAGCTCTCGCACAGATACGCAGTATTTT
CDR3: CASSQEFASGSSRTDTQYF

J: TRBJ2-2
size: many
D: TRBD2
V: TRBV5-4
DNA: TGTGCCAGCAGAACGGGACTAGCGGGAGTGGCCGGGGAGCTGTTTTTT
CDR3: CASRTGLAGVAGELFF

J: TRBJ1-2
size: many
D: NA
V: TRBV2
DNA: TGTGCCAGCTTCAACAGGGACCGGTCTGAGGGCTACACCTTC
CDR3: CASFNRDRSEGYTF

J: TRBJ2-2
size: many
D: TRBD2
V: TRBV19
DNA: TGTGCCAGTAACAGACTAGCGGGAGGGTCCGGGGAGCTGTTTTTT
CDR3: CASNRLAGGSGELFF

J: TRBJ2-2
size: NA
D: NA
V: TRBV11-3
DNA: TGTGCCAGCAGCCCAGCCTCGTCCGGGGAGCTGTTTTTT
CDR3: CASSPASSGELFF

J: TRBJ2-5
size: many
D: TRBD1
V: TRBV7-8
DNA: TGTGCCAGCAGTCCCTCCGGGACAGGGGTGAAGACCCAGTACTTC
CDR3: CASSPSGTGVKTQYF

J: TRBJ2-5
size: many
D: NA
V: TRBV6-1
DNA: TGTGCCAGCTCAGGAAGGCGGGTCTGGGGGTTAGGGGGTACAGAGACCCAGTACTTC
CDR3: CASSGRRVWGLGGTETQYF

J: TRBJ1-3
size: NA
D: NA
V: TRBV18
DNA: TGTGCCAGCTCACCACCTGGGGTCAAGGTTGGAAACACCATATATTTT
CDR3: CASSPPGVKVGNTIYF

J: TRBJ2-3
size: NA
D: TRBD2
V: TRBV11-2
DNA: TGTGCCAGCAGCCCCCGACTAGCGGGAAACACAGATACGCAGTATTTT
CDR3: CASSPRLAGNTDTQYF

J: TRBJ2-5
size: NA
D: TRBD2
V: TRBV20-1
DNA: TGCAGTGCTCCACCCGCAGCGGGGGGGCAAGAGACCCAGTACTTC
CDR3: CSAPPAAGGQETQYF

J: TRBJ1-2
size: many
D: NA
V: TRBV7-2
DNA: TGTGCCAGCAGCTTACTATCGGGCTACACCTTC
CDR3: CASSLLSGYTF

J: TRBJ2-6
size: NA
D: NA
V: TRBV6-5
DNA: TGTGCCAGCACCAGGAGTTCTGGGGGGTCTGGGGCCAACGTCCTGACTTTC
CDR3: CASTRSSGGSGANVLTF

J: TRBJ2-3
size: few
D: NA
V: TRBV21-1
DNA: TGTGCCAGCAGCAAAGGGGACGGGGGCGTCGATACGCAGTATTTT
CDR3: CASSKGDGGVDTQYF

J: TRBJ2-7
size: NA
D: NA
V: TRBV12-3/TRBV12-4
DNA: TGTGCCAGCACTCACAGGGATCGTCTGGACGAGCAGTACTTC
CDR3: CASTHRDRLDEQYF

J: TRBJ2-3
size: many
D: TRBD2
V: TRBV7-2
DNA: TGTGCCAGCAGTTCGGGACTACCCAGCACAGATACGCAGTATTTT
CDR3: CASSSGLPSTDTQYF

J: TRBJ2-3
size: many
D: NA
V: TRBV11-3
DNA: TGTGCCAGCAGCTTAGATGGGGTCAGGACCTCCACAGATACGCAGTATTTT
CDR3: CASSLDGVRTSTDTQYF

J: TRBJ2-3
size: many
D: TRBD1
V: TRBV7-9
DNA: TGTGCCAGCAGCGCACGAAGGACAGGACGCACAGATACGCAGTATTTT
CDR3: CASSARRTGRTDTQYF

J: TRBJ2-7
size: many
D: NA
V: TRBV19
DNA: TGTGCCAGTAGTATCATCGACGGTTACGAGCAGTACTTC
CDR3: CASSIIDGYEQYF

J: TRBJ2-3
size: few
D: NA
V: TRBV11-2
DNA: TGTGCCAGCAGCTCGCAAAACCTCAACACAGATACGCAGTATTTT
CDR3: CASSSQNLNTDTQYF

J: TRBJ2-1
size: many
D: NA
V: TRBV18
DNA: TGTGCCAGCTCACCACGGCTTGGGTCGTCCTACAATGAGCAGTTCTTC
CDR3: CASSPRLGSSYNEQFF

J: TRBJ2-7
size: NA
D: NA
V: TRBV11-2
DNA: TGTGCCAGCAGCTGGGCAGGATTCCGGTACTTC
CDR3: CASSWAGFRYF

J: TRBJ1-1
size: many
D: NA
V: TRBV2
DNA: TGTGCCAGCAGTGAACAGGGTGGCGGCACTGAAGCTTTCTTT
CDR3: CASSEQGGGTEAFF

J: TRBJ2-1
size: many
D: NA
V: TRBV7-3
DNA: TGTGCCAGCAGCTTGAAAGGCAGGGGACTGGCTAATGAGCAGTTCTTC
CDR3: CASSLKGRGLANEQFF

J: TRBJ1-6
size: medium-sized
D: NA
V: TRBV5-1
DNA: TGCGCCAGCACCCTCGACAAGATTTCGGATTCACCCCTCCACTTT
CDR3: CASTLDKISDSPLHF

J: TRBJ2-5
size: few
D: NA
V: TRBV11-3
DNA: TGTGCCAGCAGCTCTTTCGTCGGCCAAGAGACCCAGTACTTC
CDR3: CASSSFVGQETQYF

J: TRBJ1-1
size: many
D: NA
V: TRBV5-4
DNA: TGTGCCAGCAGCTTGGAGGGGTTCACTGAAGCTTTCTTT
CDR3: CASSLEGFTEAFF

J: TRBJ2-1
size: NA
D: TRBD2
V: TRBV6-5
DNA: TGTGCCAGCAGTTACCCTAGCGGAGCTTACAATGAGCAGTTCTTC
CDR3: CASSYPSGAYNEQFF

J: TRBJ2-1
size: many
D: TRBD2
V: TRBV5-1
DNA: TGCGCCAGCAGACTGGGACTAGCCGGCTCCTACAATGAGCAGTTCTTC
CDR3: CASRLGLAGSYNEQFF